These T cell receptor beta chains were read from a single sample in a study of cytomegalovirus exposure and HLA in healthy donors. Here immunoSEQ multiplex PCR was the method, and the copy in TCRdb shows in-frame clones only, minus some. In the table there are under 250,000 clones, 80% to 90% of which are singletons. The sample consisted of PBMCs. These receptors were obtained from a man aged 18-30 years in good health and CMV-seronegative. CDR3s include the opening cysteine and the closing phenylalanine or tryptophan. A D gene is named only where the DNA matches it firmly. Clone size appears in some rows only: once, few, many, or a class for an expanded clone.

>TRBV30|TRBD1|NA|TRBJ1-4
TGTGCCTGGGGTTACAGGGGTAGTGGAGAAAAACTGTTTTTT
CAWGYRGSGEKLFF
>TRBV6-5|NA|once|TRBJ2-1
TGTGCCAGCAGTTACTCGGAGGGCCTACGGGAGCAGTTCTTC
CASSYSEGLREQFF
>TRBV16|TRBD1|many|TRBJ2-2
TGTGCCAGCAGCCAAACAGGGGCGAACACCGGGGAGCTGTTTTTT
CASSQTGANTGELFF
>TRBV19|TRBD1|once|TRBJ1-2
TGTGCCAGTGAAGGGGGCTACTATGGCTACACCTTC
CASEGGYYGYTF
>TRBV10-3|NA|NA|TRBJ1-6
TGTGCCATCGGAAATACAGGGCCTTATAATTCACCCCTCCACTTT
CAIGNTGPYNSPLHF
>TRBV9|TRBD2|NA|TRBJ2-4
TGTGCCAGCAGCGGCGGGGGAGCTCTGGCCAAAAACATTCAGTACTTC
CASSGGGALAKNIQYF
>TRBV10-3|NA|NA|TRBJ2-7
TGTGCCATCAGAGGACAGCTCACTACGTTGGAGCAGTACTTC
CAIRGQLTTLEQYF
>TRBV9|NA|NA|TRBJ1-2
TGTGCCAGCAGCGCCCCCCCCGGCACTCATGATCTACACCGACTCCTAAGCACTAACTATGGCTACACCTTC
CASSAPPGTHDLHRLLSTNYGYTF
>TRBV11-2|NA|few|TRBJ1-2
TGTGCCAGCAGCCGTGGGGGGAACTATGGCTACACCTTC
CASSRGGNYGYTF
>TRBV27|TRBD2|NA|TRBJ2-7
TGTGCCAGCAGTTACGCGACTAGCGGCCTCTACGAGCAGTACTTC
CASSYATSGLYEQYF
>TRBV5-4|NA|NA|TRBJ1-5
TGTGCCAGCAGCCCCGCCGGAGGACAGCCCCAGCATTTT
CASSPAGGQPQHF
>TRBV20-1|NA|few|TRBJ2-1
TGCAGTGCTAGTCGGGTGAATGAGCAGTTCTTC
CSASRVNEQFF
>TRBV25-1|NA|few|TRBJ1-1
TGTGCCAGCAGTGTAGGGGTCATGAACACTGAAGCTTTCTTT
CASSVGVMNTEAFF
>TRBV2|NA|few|TRBJ1-4
TGTGCCAGCAGTGCACAGGGTACTGAAAAACTGTTTTTT
CASSAQGTEKLFF
>TRBV10-1|NA|NA|TRBJ2-7
TGCGCCAGCAGTGAGTCGCCAGCGCGACCCTACGAGCAGTACTTC
CASSESPARPYEQYF
>TRBV4-1|NA|NA|TRBJ1-5
TGCGCCAGCAGCCAGCATACGGACCGGGGTGATGCCCAGCATTTT
CASSQHTDRGDAQHF
>TRBV4-1|NA|NA|TRBJ1-6
TGCGCCAGCAGCCAAGATGGCCAGGGGATGCCCCTCCACTTT
CASSQDGQGMPLHF